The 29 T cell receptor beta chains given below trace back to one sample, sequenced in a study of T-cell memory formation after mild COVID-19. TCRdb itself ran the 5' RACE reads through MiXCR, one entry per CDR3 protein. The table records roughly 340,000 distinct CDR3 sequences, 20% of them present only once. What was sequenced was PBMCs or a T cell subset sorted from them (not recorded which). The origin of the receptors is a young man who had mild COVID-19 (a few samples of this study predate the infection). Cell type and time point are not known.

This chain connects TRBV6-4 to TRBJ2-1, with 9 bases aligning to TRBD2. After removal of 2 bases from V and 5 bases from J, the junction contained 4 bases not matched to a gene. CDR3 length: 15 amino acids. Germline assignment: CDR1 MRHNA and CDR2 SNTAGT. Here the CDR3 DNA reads TGTGCCAGCAGTGACGAGGCGGGGGGGGACAATGAGCAGTTCTTC. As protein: CASSDEAGGDNEQFF.

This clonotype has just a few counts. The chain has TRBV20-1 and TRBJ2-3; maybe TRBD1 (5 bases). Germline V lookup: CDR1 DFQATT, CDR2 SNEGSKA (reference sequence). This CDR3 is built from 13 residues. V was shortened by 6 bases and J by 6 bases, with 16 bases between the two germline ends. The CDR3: CSAPGPGVDTQYF. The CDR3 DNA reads TGCAGTGCCCCAGGGCCTGGGGTGGATACGCAGTATTTT.

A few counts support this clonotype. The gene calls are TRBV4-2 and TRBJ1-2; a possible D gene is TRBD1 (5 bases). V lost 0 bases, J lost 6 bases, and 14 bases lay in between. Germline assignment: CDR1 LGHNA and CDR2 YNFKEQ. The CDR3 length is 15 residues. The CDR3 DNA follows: TGTGCCAGCAGCCAAGATCTAGCAAGGGGCCATGGCTACACCTTC. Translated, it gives CASSQDLARGHGYTF.

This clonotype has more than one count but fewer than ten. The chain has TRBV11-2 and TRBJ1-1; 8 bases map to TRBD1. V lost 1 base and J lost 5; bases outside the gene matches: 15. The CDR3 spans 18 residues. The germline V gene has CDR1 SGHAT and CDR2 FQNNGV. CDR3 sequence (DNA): TGTGCCAGCAGCTTAGTAGCCCGGCAGTGGACAGGGTATACTGAAGCTTTCTTT. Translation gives CASSLVARQWTGYTEAFF.

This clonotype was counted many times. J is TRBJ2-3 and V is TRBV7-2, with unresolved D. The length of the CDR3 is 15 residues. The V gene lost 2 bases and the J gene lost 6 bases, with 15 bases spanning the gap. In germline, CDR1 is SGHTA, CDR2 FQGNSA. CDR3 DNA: TGTGCCAGCAGCTTAAATGGTGGAAACGGGGATACGCAGTATTTT. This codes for CASSLNGGNGDTQYF.

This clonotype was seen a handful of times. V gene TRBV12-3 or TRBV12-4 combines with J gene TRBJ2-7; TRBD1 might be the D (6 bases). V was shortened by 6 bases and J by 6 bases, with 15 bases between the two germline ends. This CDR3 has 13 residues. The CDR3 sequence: CASSRQVWGEQYV. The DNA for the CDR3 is TGTGCCAGCAGCCGACAGGTCTGGGGCGAGCAGTACGTC.

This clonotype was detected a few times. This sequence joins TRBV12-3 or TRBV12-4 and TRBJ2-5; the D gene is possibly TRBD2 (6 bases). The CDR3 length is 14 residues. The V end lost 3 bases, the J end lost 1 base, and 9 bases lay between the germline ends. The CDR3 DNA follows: TGTGCCAGCAGTTTTATGGGACTCCAAGAGACCCAGTACTTC. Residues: CASSFMGLQETQYF.

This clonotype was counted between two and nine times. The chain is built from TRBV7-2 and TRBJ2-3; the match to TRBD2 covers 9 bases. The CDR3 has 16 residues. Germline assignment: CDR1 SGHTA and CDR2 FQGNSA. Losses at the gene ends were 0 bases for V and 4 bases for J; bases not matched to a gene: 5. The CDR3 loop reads CASSLAGRGGADTQYF. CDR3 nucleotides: TGTGCCAGCAGCTTAGCGGGGCGGGGGGGAGCAGATACGCAGTATTTT.

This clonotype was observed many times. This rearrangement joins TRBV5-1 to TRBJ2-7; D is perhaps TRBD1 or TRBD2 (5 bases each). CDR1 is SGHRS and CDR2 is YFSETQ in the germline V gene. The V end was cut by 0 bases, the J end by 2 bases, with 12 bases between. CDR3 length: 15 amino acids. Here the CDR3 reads CASSLGGAWAYEQYF. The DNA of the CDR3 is TGCGCCAGCAGCTTGGGAGGGGCGTGGGCCTACGAGCAGTACTTC.

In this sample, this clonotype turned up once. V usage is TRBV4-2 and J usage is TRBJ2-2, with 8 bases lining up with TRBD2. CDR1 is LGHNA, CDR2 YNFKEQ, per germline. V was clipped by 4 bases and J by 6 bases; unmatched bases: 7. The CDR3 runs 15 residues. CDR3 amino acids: CASSPGGAVPGELFF. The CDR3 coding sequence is TGTGCCAGCAGCCCCGGGGGGGCAGTCCCCGGGGAGCTGTTTTTT.

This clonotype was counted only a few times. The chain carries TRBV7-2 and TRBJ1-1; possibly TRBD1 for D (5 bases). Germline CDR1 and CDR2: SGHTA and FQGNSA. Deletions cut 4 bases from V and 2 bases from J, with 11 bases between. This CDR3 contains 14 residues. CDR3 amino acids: CASSSNRGNTEAFF. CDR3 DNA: TGTGCCAGCAGCTCAAATAGGGGAAACACTGAAGCTTTCTTT.

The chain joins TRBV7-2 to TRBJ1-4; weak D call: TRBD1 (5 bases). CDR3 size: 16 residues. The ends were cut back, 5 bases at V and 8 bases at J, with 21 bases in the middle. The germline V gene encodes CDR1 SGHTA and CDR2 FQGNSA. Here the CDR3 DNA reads TGTGCCAGCAGCCTTGGGACGGCCCCGGCCACCGAAAAACTGTTTTTT. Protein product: CASSLGTAPATEKLFF.

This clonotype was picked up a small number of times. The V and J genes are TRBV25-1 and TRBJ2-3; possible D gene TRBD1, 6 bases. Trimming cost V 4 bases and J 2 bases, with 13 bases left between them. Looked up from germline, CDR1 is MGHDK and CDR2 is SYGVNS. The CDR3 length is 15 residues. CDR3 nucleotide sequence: TGTGCCAGCAGTGTAGACAGGAGGCTCACAGATACGCAGTATTTT. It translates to CASSVDRRLTDTQYF.

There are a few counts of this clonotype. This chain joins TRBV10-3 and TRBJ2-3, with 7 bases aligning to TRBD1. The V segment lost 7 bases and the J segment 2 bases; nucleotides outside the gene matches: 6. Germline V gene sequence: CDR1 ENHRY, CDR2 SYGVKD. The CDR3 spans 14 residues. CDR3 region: CAITGTAITDTQYF. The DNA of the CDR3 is TGTGCCATCACAGGGACAGCGATCACAGATACGCAGTATTTT.

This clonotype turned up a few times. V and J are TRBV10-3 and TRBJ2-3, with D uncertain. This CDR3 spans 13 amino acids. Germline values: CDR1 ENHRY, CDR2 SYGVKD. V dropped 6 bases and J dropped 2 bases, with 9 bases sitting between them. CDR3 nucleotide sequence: TGTGCCATCAGGCCAGATGACACAGATACGCAGTATTTT. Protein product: CAIRPDDTDTQYF.

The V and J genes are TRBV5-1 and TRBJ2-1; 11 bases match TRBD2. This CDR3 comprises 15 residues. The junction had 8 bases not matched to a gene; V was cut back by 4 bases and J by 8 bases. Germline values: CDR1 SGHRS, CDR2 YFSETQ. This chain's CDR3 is CASSTGLAVPHEQFF. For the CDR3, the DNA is TGCGCCAGCAGCACGGGACTAGCGGTCCCTCATGAGCAGTTCTTC.

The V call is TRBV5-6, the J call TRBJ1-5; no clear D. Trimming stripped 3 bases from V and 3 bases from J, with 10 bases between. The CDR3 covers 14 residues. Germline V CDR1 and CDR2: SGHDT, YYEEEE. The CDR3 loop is CASSYRGFNQPQHF. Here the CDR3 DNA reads TGTGCCAGCAGCTATCGGGGTTTCAATCAGCCCCAGCATTTT.

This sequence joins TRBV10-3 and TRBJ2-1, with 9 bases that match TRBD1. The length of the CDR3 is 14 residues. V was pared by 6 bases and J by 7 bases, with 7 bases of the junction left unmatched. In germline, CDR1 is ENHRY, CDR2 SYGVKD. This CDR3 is CAIRNRGRLNEQFF. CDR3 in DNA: TGTGCCATCAGGAACAGGGGGCGGCTGAATGAGCAGTTCTTC.

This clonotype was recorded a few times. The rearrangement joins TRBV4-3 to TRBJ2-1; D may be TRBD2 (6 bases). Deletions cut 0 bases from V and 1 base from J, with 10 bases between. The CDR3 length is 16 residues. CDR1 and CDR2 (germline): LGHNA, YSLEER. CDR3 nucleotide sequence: TGCGCCAGCAGCCAAGAATCGACTAGATCCTACAATGAGCAGTTCTTC. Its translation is CASSQESTRSYNEQFF.

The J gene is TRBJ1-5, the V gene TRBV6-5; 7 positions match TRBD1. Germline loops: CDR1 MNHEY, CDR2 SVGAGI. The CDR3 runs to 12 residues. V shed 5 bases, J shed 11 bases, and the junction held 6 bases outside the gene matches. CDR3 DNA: TGTGCCAGCAGTCCCAGACAGGGAGCCCAGCATTTT. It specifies CASSPRQGAQHF.

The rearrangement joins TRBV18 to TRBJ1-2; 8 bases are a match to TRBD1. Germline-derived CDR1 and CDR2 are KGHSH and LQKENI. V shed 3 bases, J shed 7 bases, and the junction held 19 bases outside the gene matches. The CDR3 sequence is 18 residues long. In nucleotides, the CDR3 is TGTGCCAGCTCACCGGGCCGAGCCAGGGGGCTCGGTCTTATTGGCTACACCTTC. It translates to CASSPGRARGLGLIGYTF.

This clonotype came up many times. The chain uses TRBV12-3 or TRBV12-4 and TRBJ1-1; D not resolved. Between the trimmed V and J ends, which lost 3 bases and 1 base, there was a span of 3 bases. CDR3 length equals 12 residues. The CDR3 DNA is TGTGCCAGCAGTTTTCGGAACACTGAAGCTTTCTTT. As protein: CASSFRNTEAFF.

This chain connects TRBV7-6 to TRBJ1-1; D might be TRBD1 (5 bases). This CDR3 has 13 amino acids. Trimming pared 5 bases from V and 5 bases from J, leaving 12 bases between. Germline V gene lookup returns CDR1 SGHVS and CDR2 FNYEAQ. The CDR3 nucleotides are TGTGCCAGCAGCCCCCCCCCAGGGACTGAAGCTTTCTTT. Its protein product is CASSPPPGTEAFF.

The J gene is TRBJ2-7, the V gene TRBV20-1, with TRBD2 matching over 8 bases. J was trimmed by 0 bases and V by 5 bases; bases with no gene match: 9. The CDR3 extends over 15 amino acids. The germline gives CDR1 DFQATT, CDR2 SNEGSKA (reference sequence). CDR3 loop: CSARGRRGDSYEQYF. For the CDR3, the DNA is TGCAGTGCTCGTGGCCGGCGGGGGGACTCCTACGAGCAGTACTTC.

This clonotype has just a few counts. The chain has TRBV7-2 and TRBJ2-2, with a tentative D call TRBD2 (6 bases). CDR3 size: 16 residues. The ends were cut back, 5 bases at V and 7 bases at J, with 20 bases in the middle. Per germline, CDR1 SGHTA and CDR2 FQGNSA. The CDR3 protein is CASSRLDYGGGGELFF. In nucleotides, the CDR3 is TGTGCCAGCAGCCGCCTGGACTATGGAGGCGGCGGGGAGCTGTTTTTT. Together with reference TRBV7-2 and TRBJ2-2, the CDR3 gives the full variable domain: GAGVSQSPSNKVTEKGKDVELRCDPISGHTALYWYRQSLGQGLEFLIYFQGNSAPDKSGLPSDRFSAERTGGSVSTLTIQRTQQEDSAVYLCASSRLDYGGGGELFFGEGSRLTVL.

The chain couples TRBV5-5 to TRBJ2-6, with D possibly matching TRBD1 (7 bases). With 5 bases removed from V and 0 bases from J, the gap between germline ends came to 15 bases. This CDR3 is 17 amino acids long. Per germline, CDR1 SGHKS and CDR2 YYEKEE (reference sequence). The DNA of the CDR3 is TGTGCCAGCAGGCGGGACAGCTCCTACTCTGGGGCCAACGTCCTGACTTTC. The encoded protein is CASRRDSSYSGANVLTF.

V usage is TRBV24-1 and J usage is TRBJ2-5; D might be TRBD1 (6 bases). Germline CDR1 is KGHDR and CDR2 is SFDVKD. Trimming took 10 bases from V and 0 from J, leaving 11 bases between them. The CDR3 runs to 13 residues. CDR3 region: CATGDTYQETQYF. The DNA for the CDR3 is TGTGCCACGGGGGACACCTACCAAGAGACCCAGTACTTC.

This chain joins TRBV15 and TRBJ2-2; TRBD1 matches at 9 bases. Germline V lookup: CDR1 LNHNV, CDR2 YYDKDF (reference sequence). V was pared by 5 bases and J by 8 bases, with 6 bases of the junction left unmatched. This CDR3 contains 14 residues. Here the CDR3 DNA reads TGTGCCACCAGCGGGGACAGGGCTTTTGGGGAGCTGTTTTTT. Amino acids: CATSGDRAFGELFF. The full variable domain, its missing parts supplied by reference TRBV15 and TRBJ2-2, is DAMVIQNPRYQVTQFGKPVTLSCSQTLNHNVMYWYQQKSSQAPKLLFHYYDKDFNNEADTPDNFQSRRPNTSFCFLDIRSPGLGDTAMYLCATSGDRAFGELFFGEGSRLTVL.

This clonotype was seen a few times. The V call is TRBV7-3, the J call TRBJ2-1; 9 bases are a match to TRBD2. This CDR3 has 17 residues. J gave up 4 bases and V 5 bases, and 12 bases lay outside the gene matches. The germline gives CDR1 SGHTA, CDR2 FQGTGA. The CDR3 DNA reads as TGTGCCAGCAGCCAGGTCCCCAGCGGGGGGCTGTACAATGAGCAGTTCTTC. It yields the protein CASSQVPSGGLYNEQFF. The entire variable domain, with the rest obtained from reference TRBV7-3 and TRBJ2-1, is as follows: GAGVSQTPSNKVTEKGKYVELRCDPISGHTALYWYRQSLGQGPEFLIYFQGTGAADDSGLPNDRFFAVRPEGSVSTLKIQRTERGDSAVYLCASSQVPSGGLYNEQFFGPGTRLTVL.